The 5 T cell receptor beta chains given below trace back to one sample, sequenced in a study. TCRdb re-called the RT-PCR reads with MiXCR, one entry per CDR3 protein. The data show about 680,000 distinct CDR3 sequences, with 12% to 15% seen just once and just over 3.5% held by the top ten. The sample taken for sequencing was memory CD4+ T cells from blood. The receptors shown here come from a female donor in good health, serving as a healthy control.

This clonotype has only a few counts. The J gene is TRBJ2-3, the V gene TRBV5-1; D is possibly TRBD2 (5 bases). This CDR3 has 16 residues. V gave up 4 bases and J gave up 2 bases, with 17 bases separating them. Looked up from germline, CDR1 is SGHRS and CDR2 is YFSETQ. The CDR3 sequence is CASSLFGLTDTDTQYF. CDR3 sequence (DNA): TGCGCCAGCAGCCTTTTCGGACTGACCGACACAGATACGCAGTATTTT.

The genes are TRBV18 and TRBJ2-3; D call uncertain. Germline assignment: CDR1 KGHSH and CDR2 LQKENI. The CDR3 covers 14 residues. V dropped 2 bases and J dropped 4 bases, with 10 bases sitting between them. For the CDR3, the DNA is TGTGCCAGCTCACCATTGTTCTTGGCAGATACGCAGTATTTT. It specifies CASSPLFLADTQYF.

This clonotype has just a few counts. The CDR3 DNA reads TGTGCCAGCAGCTTAGCGGGATTCGGGACAGGGGGCCTTAGCACTGAAGCTTTCTTT. This encodes CASSLAGFGTGGLSTEAFF. J is TRBJ1-1 and V is TRBV11-1, with 12 positions matching TRBD1. V lost 0 bases and J lost 4; bases outside the gene matches: 12. Germline-derived CDR1 and CDR2 are SGHAT and FQDESV (reference sequence). This CDR3 spans 19 amino acids.

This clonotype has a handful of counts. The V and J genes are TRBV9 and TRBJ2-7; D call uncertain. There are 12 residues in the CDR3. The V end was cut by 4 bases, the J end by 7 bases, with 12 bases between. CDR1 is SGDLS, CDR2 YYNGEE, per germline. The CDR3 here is CASSRAVGEQYF. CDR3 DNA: TGTGCCAGCAGCCGGGCCGTAGGGGAGCAGTACTTC.

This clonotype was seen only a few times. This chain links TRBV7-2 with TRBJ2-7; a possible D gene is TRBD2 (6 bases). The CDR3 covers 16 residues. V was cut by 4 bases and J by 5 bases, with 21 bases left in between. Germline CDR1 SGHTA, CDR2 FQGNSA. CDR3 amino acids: CASSWEEGLGSDEQYF. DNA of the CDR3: TGTGCCAGCAGCTGGGAGGAGGGATTAGGAAGTGACGAGCAGTACTTC.